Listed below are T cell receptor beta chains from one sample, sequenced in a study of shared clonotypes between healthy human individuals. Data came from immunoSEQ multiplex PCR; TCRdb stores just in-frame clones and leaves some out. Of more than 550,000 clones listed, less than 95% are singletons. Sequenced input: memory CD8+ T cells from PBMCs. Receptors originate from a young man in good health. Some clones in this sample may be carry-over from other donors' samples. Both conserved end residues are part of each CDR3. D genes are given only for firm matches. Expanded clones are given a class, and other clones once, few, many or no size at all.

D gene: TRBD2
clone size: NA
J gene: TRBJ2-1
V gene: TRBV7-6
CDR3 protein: CASSLAEREISYNEQFF
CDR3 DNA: TGTGCCAGCAGCTTAGCGGAGCGGGAGATATCCTACAATGAGCAGTTCTTC

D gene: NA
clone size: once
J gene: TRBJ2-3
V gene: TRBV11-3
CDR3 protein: CASSLARAGADTQYF
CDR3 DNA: TGTGCCAGCAGTCTAGCCCGCGCCGGAGCAGATACGCAGTATTTT

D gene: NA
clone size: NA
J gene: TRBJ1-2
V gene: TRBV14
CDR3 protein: CASSQQGANYGYTF
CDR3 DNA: TGTGCCAGCAGCCAACAGGGAGCTAACTATGGCTACACCTTC

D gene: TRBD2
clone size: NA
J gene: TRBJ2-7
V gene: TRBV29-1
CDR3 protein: CSVEIPGLASYEQYF
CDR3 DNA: TGCAGCGTTGAGATACCGGGACTAGCCTCCTACGAGCAGTACTTC

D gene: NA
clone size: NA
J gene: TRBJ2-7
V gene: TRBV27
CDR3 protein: CASSTRGGVSSEQYF
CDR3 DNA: TGTGCCAGCAGTACCCGCGGAGGGGTCTCCTCCGAGCAGTACTTC

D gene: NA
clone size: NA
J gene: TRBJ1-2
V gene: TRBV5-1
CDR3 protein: CASSFETEIPVGYTF
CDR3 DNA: TGCGCCAGCAGCTTTGAGACAGAGATCCCCGTGGGCTACACCTTC

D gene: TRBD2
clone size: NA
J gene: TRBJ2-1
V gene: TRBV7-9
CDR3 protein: CASSARWTSGNYNEQFF
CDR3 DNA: TGTGCCAGCAGCGCCCGCTGGACTAGCGGTAACTACAATGAGCAGTTCTTC

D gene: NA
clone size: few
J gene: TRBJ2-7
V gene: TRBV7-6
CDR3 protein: CASSSLAGTYEQYF
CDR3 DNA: TGTGCCAGCAGCTCCCTCGCAGGGACCTACGAGCAGTACTTC

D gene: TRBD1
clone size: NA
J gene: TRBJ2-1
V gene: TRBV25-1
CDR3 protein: CASNFGTGPFNEQFF
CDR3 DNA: TGTGCCAGCAATTTCGGGACAGGACCATTCAATGAGCAGTTCTTC

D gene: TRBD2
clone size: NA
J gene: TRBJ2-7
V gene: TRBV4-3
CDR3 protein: CASSQTSGRVYEQYF
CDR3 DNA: TGCGCCAGCAGCCAAACTAGCGGGAGAGTCTACGAGCAGTACTTC

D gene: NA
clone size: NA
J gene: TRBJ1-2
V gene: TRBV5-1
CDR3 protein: CASSLPEGYGYTF
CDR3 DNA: TGCGCCAGCAGTTTACCTGAGGGCTATGGCTACACCTTC

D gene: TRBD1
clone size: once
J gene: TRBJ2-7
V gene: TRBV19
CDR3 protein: CAAGQGFEQYF
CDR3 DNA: TGTGCCGCCGGACAGGGGTTCGAGCAGTACTTC

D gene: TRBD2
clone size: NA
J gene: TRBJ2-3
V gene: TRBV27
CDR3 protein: CASSLGGGGLVTDTQYF
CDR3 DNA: TGTGCCAGCAGTTTAGGGGGCGGGGGACTAGTCACAGATACGCAGTATTTT

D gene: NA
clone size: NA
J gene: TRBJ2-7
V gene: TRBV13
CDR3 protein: CASSSTYEQYF
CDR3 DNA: TGTGCCAGCAGCTCTACCTACGAGCAGTACTTC

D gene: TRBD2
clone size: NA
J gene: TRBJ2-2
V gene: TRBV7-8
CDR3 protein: CASSLVLAGGFANTGELFF
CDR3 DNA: TGTGCCAGCAGCTTAGTACTAGCGGGAGGGTTCGCGAACACCGGGGAGCTGTTTTTT

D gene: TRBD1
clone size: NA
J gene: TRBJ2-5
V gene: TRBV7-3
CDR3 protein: CASSFDRGETQYF
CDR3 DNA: TGTGCCAGCAGCTTCGACAGGGGGGAGACCCAGTACTTC

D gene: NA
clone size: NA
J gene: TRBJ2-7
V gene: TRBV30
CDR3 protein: CAWATGDYEQYF
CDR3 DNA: TGTGCCTGGGCGACAGGAGACTACGAGCAGTACTTC

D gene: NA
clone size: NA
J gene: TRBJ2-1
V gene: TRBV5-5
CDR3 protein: CASSPPQGPNEQFF
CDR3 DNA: TGTGCCAGCAGCCCCCCCCAGGGTCCCAATGAGCAGTTCTTC

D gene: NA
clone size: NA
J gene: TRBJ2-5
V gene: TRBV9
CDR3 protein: CASSVGERAWETQYF
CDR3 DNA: TGTGCCAGCAGCGTAGGAGAGAGGGCCTGGGAGACCCAGTACTTC

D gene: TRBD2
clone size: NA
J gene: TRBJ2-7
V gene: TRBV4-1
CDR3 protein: CASSQTPSGSSYEQYF
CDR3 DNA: TGCGCCAGCAGCCAAACTCCTAGCGGCAGCTCCTACGAGCAGTACTTC

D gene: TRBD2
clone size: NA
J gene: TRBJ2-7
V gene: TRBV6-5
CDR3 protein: CASSPGLGPAYEQYF
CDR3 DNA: TGTGCCAGCAGCCCCGGACTAGGCCCGGCCTACGAGCAGTACTTC

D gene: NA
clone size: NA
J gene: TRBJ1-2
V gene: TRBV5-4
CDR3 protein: CASSLNGDYGYTF
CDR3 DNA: TGTGCCAGCAGCTTGAACGGGGACTATGGCTACACCTTC

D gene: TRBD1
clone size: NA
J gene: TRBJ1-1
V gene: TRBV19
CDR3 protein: CASIPGTGGSTEAFF
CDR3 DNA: TGTGCCAGTATTCCCGGGACAGGGGGGTCCACTGAAGCTTTCTTT

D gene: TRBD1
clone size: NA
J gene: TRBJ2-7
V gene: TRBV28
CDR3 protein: CASSFETGGGYEQYF
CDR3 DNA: TGTGCCAGCAGTTTCGAGACAGGGGGCGGGTACGAGCAGTACTTC

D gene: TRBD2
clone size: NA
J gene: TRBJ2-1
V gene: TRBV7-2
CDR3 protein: CASSLTTSGKQFF
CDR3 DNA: TGTGCCAGCAGCTTGACGACTAGCGGTAAGCAGTTCTTC

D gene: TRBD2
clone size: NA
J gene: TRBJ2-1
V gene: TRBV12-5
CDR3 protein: CASGLFTIAGGGTNEQFF
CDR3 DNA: TGTGCTAGTGGTTTGTTCACCATAGCGGGAGGGGGTACAAATGAGCAGTTCTTC

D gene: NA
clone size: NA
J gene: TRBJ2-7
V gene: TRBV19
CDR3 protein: CASSIATASYEQYF
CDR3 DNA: TGTGCCAGTAGTATCGCAACAGCCTCCTACGAGCAGTACTTC

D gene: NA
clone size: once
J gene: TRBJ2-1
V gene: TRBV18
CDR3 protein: CASSPYPINEQFF
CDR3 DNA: TGTGCCAGCTCACCGTACCCGATCAATGAGCAGTTCTTC

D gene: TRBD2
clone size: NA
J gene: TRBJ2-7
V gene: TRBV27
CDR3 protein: CASSLAGGPYEQYF
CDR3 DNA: TGTGCCAGCAGTTTAGCGGGAGGGCCTTACGAGCAGTACTTC

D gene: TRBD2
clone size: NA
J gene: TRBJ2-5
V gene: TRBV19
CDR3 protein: CASAGTSGQETQYF
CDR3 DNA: TGTGCCAGTGCCGGGACTAGCGGCCAAGAGACCCAGTACTTC

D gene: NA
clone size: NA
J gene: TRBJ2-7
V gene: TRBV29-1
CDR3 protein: CSVRLGGRQYF
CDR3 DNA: TGCAGCGTTCGCCTCGGGGGGCGGCAGTACTTC